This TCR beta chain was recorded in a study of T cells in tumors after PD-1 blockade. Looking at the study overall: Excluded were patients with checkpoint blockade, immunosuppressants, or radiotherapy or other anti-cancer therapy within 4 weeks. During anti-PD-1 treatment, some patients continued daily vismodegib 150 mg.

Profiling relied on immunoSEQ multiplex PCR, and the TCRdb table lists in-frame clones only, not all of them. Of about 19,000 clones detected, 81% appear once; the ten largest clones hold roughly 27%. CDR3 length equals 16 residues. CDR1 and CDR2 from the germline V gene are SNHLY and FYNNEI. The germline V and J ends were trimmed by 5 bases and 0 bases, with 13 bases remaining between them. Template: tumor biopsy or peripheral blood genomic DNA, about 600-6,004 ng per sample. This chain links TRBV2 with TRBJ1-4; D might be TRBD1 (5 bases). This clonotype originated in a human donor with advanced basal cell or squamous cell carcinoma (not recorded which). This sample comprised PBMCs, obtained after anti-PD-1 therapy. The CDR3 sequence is CASSLSGPATNEKLFF. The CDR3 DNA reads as TGTGCCAGCAGTCTATCAGGGCCTGCAACTAATGAAAAACTGTTTTTT.